Listed below are T cell receptor beta chains from one sample, sequenced in a study of T cells after yellow fever vaccination. TCRdb recomputed calls from the 5' RACE reads with MiXCR, one row per CDR3 protein. This sample has approximately 250,000 distinct CDR3 sequences, with more than 6.5% found just once. This sample comprised CD4+ T cells sorted from PBMCs, obtained on the day of the yellow fever booster vaccination. Source of these receptors: a young man who received the YFV17D yellow fever vaccine. Each CDR3 is given with its conserved first and last residue. The D gene is left open where the match is weak. Size is omitted from some rows. Given values are once, few, many or a class for expanded clones.

TRBJ2-2 | NA | 14 | TRBV5-1 | TRBD1 | TGCGCCAGCAGCTCCCAACAGGGGTCCGGGGAGCTGTTTTTT | CASSSQQGSGELFF
TRBJ2-3 | NA | 16 | TRBV6-2/TRBV6-3 | NA | TGTGCCAGCAGGACCCGACTAGGGGTTAGCACAGATACGCAGTATTTT | CASRTRLGVSTDTQYF
TRBJ2-2 | NA | 14 | TRBV19 | TRBD2 | TGTGCCACCCGAGGACTAGCCATCACCGGGGAGCTGTTTTTT | CATRGLAITGELFF
TRBJ2-1 | few | 16 | TRBV14 | TRBD1 | TGTGCCAGCAGCCAAGGGGGCAGGGGGTTTGAGTACGAGCAGTTCTTC | CASSQGGRGFEYEQFF
TRBJ2-7 | many | 16 | TRBV6-5 | TRBD2 | TGTGCCAGCAGTTATTCTCCTAGCGGTAGCTCCTACGAGCAGTACTTC | CASSYSPSGSSYEQYF
TRBJ2-7 | NA | 17 | TRBV30 | TRBD2 | TGTGCCTGGAGTGTAGGTTGGGCCGGGACTAGCGGCTACGAGCAGTACTTC | CAWSVGWAGTSGYEQYF
TRBJ2-1 | NA | 13 | TRBV13 | NA | TGTGCCAGCAGCCCCCATGGACGCAATGAGCAGTTCTTC | CASSPHGRNEQFF
TRBJ2-7 | many | 15 | TRBV10-3 | NA | TGTGCCATCAGTGACGGTAGCAGGGAAACCTACGAGCAGTACTTC | CAISDGSRETYEQYF
TRBJ2-1 | many | 13 | TRBV29-1 | NA | TGCAGCGTTGCCTCTGATCTTTACAATGAGCAGTTCTTC | CSVASDLYNEQFF
TRBJ1-2 | many | 22 | TRBV21-1 | NA | TGTGCCAGCAGCAAAGAACTGAGAACCTACCCCAGAACGTGGGCCCAGAACTATGGCTACACCTTC | CASSKELRTYPRTWAQNYGYTF
TRBJ2-7 | few | 15 | TRBV7-2 | NA | TGTGCCAGCAGCCGCACCGTCGACGGAGTATACGAGCAGTACTTC | CASSRTVDGVYEQYF
TRBJ2-5 | NA | 13 | TRBV18 | TRBD2 | TGTGCCAGCTCACCCGGGACTAGTGAAACCCAGTACTTC | CASSPGTSETQYF
TRBJ2-7 | many | 11 | TRBV14 | NA | TGTGCCAGCAGCCAGCACTACGAGCAGTACTTC | CASSQHYEQYF
TRBJ2-7 | many | 14 | TRBV14 | NA | TGTGCCAGCAGCCCCGAAGTATTTTCCTACGAGCAGTACTTC | CASSPEVFSYEQYF
TRBJ2-1 | many | 15 | TRBV19 | TRBD2 | TGTGCCAGTAGTATCCTGGACTCGCGGGGGAATGAGCAGTTCTTC | CASSILDSRGNEQFF
TRBJ2-1 | few | 14 | TRBV5-1 | TRBD2 | TGCGCCACCCAGGGACTAGCGGGGAACAATGAGCAGTTCTTC | CATQGLAGNNEQFF
TRBJ2-3 | few | 16 | TRBV15 | TRBD2 | TGTGCCACCAGCAGAGAGAGCGGGAGGGTCACAGATACGCAGTATTTT | CATSRESGRVTDTQYF
TRBJ2-7 | NA | 15 | TRBV28 | NA | TGTGCCAGCTTTTCGTCGTCACAGGGAGGGTTGTTGCAGTACTTC | CASFSSSQGGLLQYF
TRBJ1-5 | few | 12 | TRBV20-1 | NA | TGCAGTGCACGGGGGGACAATCAGCCCCAGCATTTT | CSARGDNQPQHF
TRBJ2-3 | NA | 17 | TRBV2 | TRBD2 | TGTACCAGCAGTCTTCGTAGGACTAGCACGGGCGGAGATACGCAGTATTTT | CTSSLRRTSTGGDTQYF
TRBJ2-7 | many | 19 | TRBV5-4 | TRBD2 | TGTGCCAGCAGCTCGGCGGGGGTCTGGAGGAGGGATGAGGTGTACGAGCAGTACTTC | CASSSAGVWRRDEVYEQYF